Listed below are T cell receptor beta chains from one sample, sequenced in a study of blood T cell repertoires in COVID-19. TCRdb's table, derived via immunoSEQ multiplex PCR, lists solely in-frame clones and lacks some. The sample lists over 250,000 clones, roughly 90% occurring once. The source material was PBMCs or T cells enriched from blood (not recorded which). The source is a woman in her sixties who had recovered from COVID-19. Each CDR3 is given with its conserved first and last residue. The D gene is left open where the match is weak. Expanded clones are given a class, and other clones once, few, many or no size at all.

V,D,size,J,DNA,CDR3
TRBV27,NA,once,TRBJ2-7,TGTGCCAGCAGTACGGGACAATTCTACGAGCAGTACTTC,CASSTGQFYEQYF
TRBV7-9,NA,NA,TRBJ1-2,TGTGCCAGCAGCGCCTCAGGAGGAGGCTACACCTTC,CASSASGGGYTF
TRBV19,TRBD1,NA,TRBJ2-5,TGTGCCAGTAGTAGGGACAGGCAAGAGACCCAGTACTTC,CASSRDRQETQYF
TRBV19,TRBD1,NA,TRBJ2-6,TGTGCCAGTAGTCTGACAGGGAAATACGCTGGGGCCAACGTCCTGACTTTC,CASSLTGKYAGANVLTF
TRBV5-1,TRBD2,NA,TRBJ2-1,TGCGCCAGCAGTGGGCTAGCGGGGGGTCCTAGCTCCTACAATGAGCAGTTCTTC,CASSGLAGGPSSYNEQFF
TRBV28,TRBD2,NA,TRBJ2-1,TGTGCCAGCACCATCCGACTAGCGGGAGGTAATGAGCAGTTCTTC,CASTIRLAGGNEQFF
TRBV6-2/TRBV6-3,NA,NA,TRBJ1-3,TGTGCCAGCAGCCGCCGAGGAGACTCTGGAAACACCATATATTTT,CASSRRGDSGNTIYF
TRBV11-3,TRBD1,NA,TRBJ2-2,TGTGCCAGCAGAGGAGACAGGGCCGGGGAGCTGTTTTTT,CASRGDRAGELFF
TRBV4-1,TRBD1,NA,TRBJ2-7,TGCGCCAGCAGCCAATTCGGACAGGGGGCAGGGGAGCAGTACTTC,CASSQFGQGAGEQYF
TRBV28,TRBD2,once,TRBJ2-7,TGTGCCAGCAGTCCTACACTAGCGGGGGTTTACGAGCAGTACTTC,CASSPTLAGVYEQYF
TRBV19,TRBD2,NA,TRBJ2-7,TGTGCCAGTAGTTTAAGAGGACCGGGACTAGCGGGATACTCCTACGAGCAGTACTTC,CASSLRGPGLAGYSYEQYF
TRBV5-1,NA,NA,TRBJ2-7,TGCGCCAGCAGCCGCGAAGAATCCTACGAGCAGTACTTC,CASSREESYEQYF
TRBV28,TRBD1,NA,TRBJ1-1,TGTGCCAGCAGCCAGGGGGCTGGCAATGAAGCTTTCTTT,CASSQGAGNEAFF
TRBV11-1,NA,NA,TRBJ1-3,TGTGCCAGCAGCTTACTTATCTCCGGAAACACCATATATTTT,CASSLLISGNTIYF
TRBV10-3,TRBD2,NA,TRBJ2-2,TGTGCCATCAGGCGGGAGGAAACCGGGGAGCTGTTTTTT,CAIRREETGELFF
TRBV5-4,NA,NA,TRBJ2-5,TGTGCCAGCAGCCCAGGGTCCGGTCAAGAGACCCAGTACTTC,CASSPGSGQETQYF
TRBV9,TRBD1,NA,TRBJ2-7,TGTGCCAGCAGTCGGGACAGGGACGAGCAGTACTTC,CASSRDRDEQYF
TRBV28,NA,NA,TRBJ2-2,TGTGCCAGCAAACAGGGATCATTCGCGAACACCGGGGAGCTGTTTTTT,CASKQGSFANTGELFF
TRBV5-1,TRBD1,NA,TRBJ2-1,TGCGCCAGCAGCGGGGCGAAACAGGGGATTTCCTACAATGAGCAGTTCTTC,CASSGAKQGISYNEQFF
TRBV6-5,TRBD1,NA,TRBJ1-5,TGTGCCAGCAGCCAGACAGGGATTGACAATCAGCCCCAGCATTTT,CASSQTGIDNQPQHF
TRBV19,NA,NA,TRBJ1-2,TGTGCCAGTAGTACAACTCCGGAGTCTGGCTACACCTTC,CASSTTPESGYTF
TRBV3-1/TRBV3-2,TRBD2,NA,TRBJ2-1,TGTGCCAGCAGCCACGCGGGAGCGGTTAGTGAGCAGTTCTTC,CASSHAGAVSEQFF
TRBV5-1,TRBD1,few,TRBJ1-4,TGCGCCAGCAGCTCAAGACAGGGTAGGGGTGAAAAACTGTTTTTT,CASSSRQGRGEKLFF
TRBV3-1/TRBV3-2,TRBD2,NA,TRBJ2-7,TGTGCCAGCAGCCAAAGACTAGCGGAGAAGTACTTC,CASSQRLAEKYF
TRBV5-1,TRBD1,NA,TRBJ2-1,TGCGCCAGCAGCTTATCAGGGGGCTACAATGAGCAGTTCTTC,CASSLSGGYNEQFF
TRBV9,TRBD1,NA,TRBJ1-1,TGTGCCAGCAGCGTAGGACAGGGGGACACTGAAGCTTTCTTT,CASSVGQGDTEAFF
TRBV7-6,NA,NA,TRBJ1-1,TGTGCCAGCAAGGACCCTTACGGGGTTAACACTGAAGCTTTCTTT,CASKDPYGVNTEAFF
TRBV9,TRBD1,NA,TRBJ2-2,TGTGCCAGCAGCGCGGGGACAGGGAAACGGGAGCTGTTTTTT,CASSAGTGKRELFF
TRBV9,NA,NA,TRBJ2-1,TGTGCCAGCAGCGTACAACAGGGTCTAGGTTCCTATGATGAGCAGTTCTTC,CASSVQQGLGSYDEQFF
TRBV28,NA,NA,TRBJ2-5,TGTGCCAGCAGTTTCCACCTAACAGGGCTCCAAGAGACCCAGTACTTC,CASSFHLTGLQETQYF
TRBV5-1,NA,once,TRBJ1-2,TGCGCCAGCAGCCTCGACAGTTATGGCTACACCTTC,CASSLDSYGYTF
TRBV19,TRBD1,NA,TRBJ1-2,TGTGCCAGCTATTCGGGACAGGGGAACTATGGCTACACCTTC,CASYSGQGNYGYTF
TRBV5-1,TRBD1,NA,TRBJ1-5,TGCGCCAGCAGCTCGGGACAGGGAACTCAGCCCCAGCATTTT,CASSSGQGTQPQHF